This entry concerns a single T cell receptor beta chain. The record originates from a study of blood T cell repertoires in COVID-19. The V and J ends lost 0 bases and 2 bases respectively, with 11 bases between them. The CDR3 runs to 17 residues. Germline CDR1 is MNHEY and CDR2 is SMNVEV (reference sequence). This table comes from immunoSEQ multiplex PCR, and its TCRdb copy is limited to in-frame clones, with some not included. The sample lists about 180,000 clones, around 83% occurring once. Sequencing used peripheral blood. This TCR was recovered from a human donor in a cohort sampled during active COVID-19. This rearrangement joins TRBV27 to TRBJ1-6; the D is unclear. The CDR3 DNA reads as TGTGCCAGCAGTTTATCGACGGGTAGCGCCTATAATTCACCCCTCCACTTT. Amino acids: CASSLSTGSAYNSPLHF.